This is a list of T cell receptor beta chains from one sample in a study of tumor-infiltrating lymphocytes in primary liver carcinoma. TCRdb reprocessed the multiplex PCR reads via MiXCR and lists one record per CDR3 protein. The sample contains 90,000 to 150,000 distinct CDR3 sequences, less than 75% of which appear only once. The material sequenced was tumor-adjacent normal liver tissue. These receptors originate from a woman in her fifties or sixties with primary liver carcinoma and hepatitis B virus infection. The CDR3 runs from the conserved cysteine through the conserved F or W. Each record gives: CDR3 protein, CDR3 DNA, V gene, D gene, clone size, J gene. D genes are given only for firm matches. Part of the rows lack a size; the others show once, few, many or a class for expanded clones.

CDR3aa: CAISLSVKGEIQYF
CDR3nt: TGTGCCATCAGTCTTAGCGTGAAGGGTGAGATCCAGTACTTC
v_gene: TRBV10-3
d_gene: NA
abundance: NA
j_gene: TRBJ2-5

CDR3aa: CQQLRSRRYAVF
CDR3nt: TGTCAGCAGCTTAGATCGAGGAGATACGCAGTATTT
v_gene: TRBV11-2
d_gene: NA
abundance: NA
j_gene: TRBJ2-3

CDR3aa: CANSGDRMNYGYTF
CDR3nt: TGTGCCAACAGTGGCGACAGGATGAACTATGGCTACACCTTC
v_gene: TRBV2
d_gene: NA
abundance: NA
j_gene: TRBJ1-2

CDR3aa: CASSFSVSTYEQYF
CDR3nt: TGTGCCAGCAGCTTTTCAGTCTCCACCTACGAGCAGTACTTC
v_gene: TRBV5-4
d_gene: NA
abundance: many
j_gene: TRBJ2-7

CDR3aa: CPSGQADLSYNEQFF
CDR3nt: TGTCCCAGCGGTCAAGCGGACCTCTCCTACAATGAGCAGTTCTTC
v_gene: TRBV28
d_gene: NA
abundance: NA
j_gene: TRBJ2-1

CDR3aa: CSVDEAGDTGELFF
CDR3nt: TGCAGCGTTGACGAAGCGGGAGACACCGGGGAGCTGTTTTTT
v_gene: TRBV29-1
d_gene: TRBD2
abundance: many
j_gene: TRBJ2-2

CDR3aa: CASSFTETQYF
CDR3nt: TGTGCCAGCAGTTTCACTGAGACCCAGTACTTC
v_gene: TRBV28
d_gene: NA
abundance: many
j_gene: TRBJ2-5

CDR3aa: CASGADRGGYEQYF
CDR3nt: TGTGCTAGTGGTGCAGACAGGGGGGGCTACGAGCAGTACTTC
v_gene: TRBV12-5
d_gene: TRBD1
abundance: many
j_gene: TRBJ2-7

CDR3aa: CASSEHEGGPYDQYF
CDR3nt: TGTGCGAGCAGTGAACATGAGGGAGGGCCTTACGATCAGTACTTC
v_gene: TRBV6-1
d_gene: TRBD2
abundance: NA
j_gene: TRBJ2-7

CDR3aa: CASGLVLGSGELFF
CDR3nt: TGTGCTAGTGGCTTGGTACTAGGGTCTGGGGAGCTGTTTTTT
v_gene: TRBV12-5
d_gene: NA
abundance: NA
j_gene: TRBJ2-2

CDR3aa: CASCLTEFQGLAKNIQYF
CDR3nt: TGTGCCAGCTGCCTCACAGAATTCCAGGGGTTAGCCAAAAACATTCAGTACTTC
v_gene: TRBV14
d_gene: NA
abundance: NA
j_gene: TRBJ2-4

CDR3aa: CASSAGTGVYEQYF
CDR3nt: TGTGCCAGCAGTGCCGGGACAGGGGTGTACGAGCAGTACTTC
v_gene: TRBV6-1
d_gene: TRBD1
abundance: many
j_gene: TRBJ2-7

CDR3aa: CTSRLGGMDTGELFF
CDR3nt: TGTACCAGCAGATTGGGCGGGATGGACACCGGGGAGCTGTTTTTT
v_gene: TRBV11-2
d_gene: NA
abundance: NA
j_gene: TRBJ2-2

CDR3aa: CASSQESTVGLKNIQYF
CDR3nt: TGCGCCAGCAGCCAAGAAAGTACTGTGGGCCTAAAAAACATTCAGTACTTC
v_gene: TRBV4-1
d_gene: NA
abundance: NA
j_gene: TRBJ2-4

CDR3aa: CSVAGTSGSYEQYF
CDR3nt: TGCAGCGTGGCCGGGACTAGCGGGAGCTACGAGCAGTACTTC
v_gene: TRBV29-1
d_gene: TRBD2
abundance: many
j_gene: TRBJ2-7

CDR3aa: CASSYSRGSGRETQHF
CDR3nt: TGTGCCAGCAGCTACTCCCGTGGTAGCGGTAGAGAGACCCAGCATTTC
v_gene: TRBV11-2
d_gene: NA
abundance: NA
j_gene: TRBJ2-5

CDR3aa: CTSSRTSGSPVAKNIQYF
CDR3nt: TGTACCAGCAGCCGGACTAGCGGGAGTCCGGTAGCCAAAAACATTCAGTACTTC
v_gene: TRBV5-6
d_gene: TRBD2
abundance: NA
j_gene: TRBJ2-4

CDR3aa: CASSSRGSGFSTDTQYF
CDR3nt: TGCGCCAGCAGCTCCCGGGGCAGCGGGTTCAGCACAGATACGCAGTATTTT
v_gene: TRBV5-1
d_gene: NA
abundance: few
j_gene: TRBJ2-3

CDR3aa: CASSLSATGELFF
CDR3nt: TGTGCCAGCAGCTTAAGCGCCACCGGGGAGCTGTTTTTT
v_gene: TRBV11-2
d_gene: NA
abundance: medium-sized
j_gene: TRBJ2-2

CDR3aa: CASRPRGQKNAEALF
CDR3nt: TGTGCCAGCAGGCCCAGGGGGCAGAAGAACGCTGAAGCTCTCTTT
v_gene: TRBV6-5
d_gene: TRBD1
abundance: NA
j_gene: TRBJ1-1

CDR3aa: CASSPPWRGGSTEAFF
CDR3nt: TGTGCCAGCAGCCCACCCTGGAGGGGTGGGAGTACTGAAGCTTTCTTT
v_gene: TRBV6-5
d_gene: NA
abundance: NA
j_gene: TRBJ1-1

CDR3aa: CASSFEYSNQPQLF
CDR3nt: TGTGCCAGCAGTTTCGAGTATAGCAATCAGCCCCAGCTTTTT
v_gene: TRBV28
d_gene: NA
abundance: NA
j_gene: TRBJ1-5

CDR3aa: CGSSTRDSGNTIYF
CDR3nt: TGTGGCAGCAGTACACGGGACAGCGGAAACACCATATATTTT
v_gene: TRBV6-6
d_gene: TRBD1
abundance: NA
j_gene: TRBJ1-3

CDR3aa: CASSSGQGILNTEAFF
CDR3nt: TGTGCCAGCAGCTCAGGACAGGGTATATTGAACACTGAAGCTTTCTTT
v_gene: TRBV7-9
d_gene: TRBD1
abundance: many
j_gene: TRBJ1-1

CDR3aa: CGSSSPIGDRGPSYTF
CDR3nt: TGTGGCAGCAGTTCGCCGATAGGTGACAGGGGGCCGAGCTACACCTTC
v_gene: TRBV28
d_gene: TRBD1
abundance: NA
j_gene: TRBJ1-2

CDR3aa: CSMMRVNTDTQYF
CDR3nt: TGCAGCATGATGCGGGTGAACACAGATACGCAGTATTTT
v_gene: TRBV29-1
d_gene: NA
abundance: NA
j_gene: TRBJ2-3

CDR3aa: CASSDGTGVRRQETQYF
CDR3nt: TGTGCCAGCAGTGATGGGACGGGAGTGCGTAGACAAGAGACCCAATACTTC
v_gene: TRBV6-1
d_gene: NA
abundance: NA
j_gene: TRBJ2-5

CDR3aa: CASSFPFAADTQYF
CDR3nt: TGTGCCAGCAGCTTCCCATTCGCGGCAGATACGCAGTATTTT
v_gene: TRBV11-2
d_gene: NA
abundance: medium-sized
j_gene: TRBJ2-3

CDR3aa: CASSFRGMSNQPQHF
CDR3nt: TGCGCCAGCAGCTTTCGAGGTATGAGCAATCAGCCCCAGCATTTT
v_gene: TRBV5-6
d_gene: NA
abundance: NA
j_gene: TRBJ1-5

CDR3aa: CASSLGPRGSNQPQHF
CDR3nt: TGTGCCAGCAGCTTGGGGCCCCGGGGGTCAAATCAGCCCCAGCATTTT
v_gene: TRBV5-5
d_gene: NA
abundance: many
j_gene: TRBJ1-5

CDR3aa: CASSFLGSGKLFF
CDR3nt: TGTGCCAGCAGTTTTCTGGGGAGCGGTAAACTGTTTTTT
v_gene: TRBV12-3/TRBV12-4
d_gene: NA
abundance: many
j_gene: TRBJ1-4

CDR3aa: CSVASSLWENIQYF
CDR3nt: TGCAGCGTAGCGAGCTCCCTCTGGGAAAACATTCAGTACTTC
v_gene: TRBV29-1
d_gene: NA
abundance: medium-sized
j_gene: TRBJ2-4

CDR3aa: CSVEIAGAAPETQYF
CDR3nt: TGCAGCGTTGAAATAGCGGGAGCCGCTCCGGAGACCCAGTACTTC
v_gene: TRBV29-1
d_gene: TRBD2
abundance: many
j_gene: TRBJ2-5

CDR3aa: CVSSPRTAGLRERHF
CDR3nt: TGTGTCAGCAGCCCTCGGACAGCAGGACTACGCGAGCGGCACTTC
v_gene: TRBV11-1
d_gene: NA
abundance: NA
j_gene: TRBJ2-7

CDR3aa: CASRKTYEQYF
CDR3nt: TGTGCCAGCCGGAAGACCTACGAGCAGTACTTC
v_gene: TRBV6-1
d_gene: NA
abundance: NA
j_gene: TRBJ2-7

CDR3aa: CASSRGSEAYTGELLF
CDR3nt: TGTGCCAGCAGCCGAGGATCGGAAGCCTACACCGGGGAGCTGCTTTTT
v_gene: TRBV4-2
d_gene: NA
abundance: NA
j_gene: TRBJ2-2

CDR3aa: CDSSYAGSNQPQHF
CDR3nt: TGTGACAGCAGTTACGCTGGTAGCAATCAGCCCCAGCATTTT
v_gene: TRBV6-5
d_gene: NA
abundance: NA
j_gene: TRBJ1-5

CDR3aa: CASSFRLGTGEMFF
CDR3nt: TGTGCCAGCAGTTTTCGGTTGGGCACCGGCGAGATGTTTTTT
v_gene: TRBV28
d_gene: NA
abundance: NA
j_gene: TRBJ2-2

CDR3aa: CSVDTEGPTVMNTEALF
CDR3nt: TGCAGCGTTGACACGGAGGGGCCAACGGTCATGAACACTGAGGCTCTCTTT
v_gene: TRBV29-1
d_gene: NA
abundance: NA
j_gene: TRBJ1-1

CDR3aa: CALRAQSTDKQYF
CDR3nt: TGTGCCCTCCGGGCCCAAAGCACGGATAAGCAGTATTTT
v_gene: TRBV12-3/TRBV12-4
d_gene: NA
abundance: NA
j_gene: TRBJ2-3

CDR3aa: CDSSFGTVAHYNEQFF
CDR3nt: TGTGACAGCAGTTTCGGGACAGTTGCCCACTACAATGAGCAGTTCTTC
v_gene: TRBV6-6
d_gene: TRBD1
abundance: NA
j_gene: TRBJ2-1

CDR3aa: CASSLCGATDTQYF
CDR3nt: TGTGCCAGCAGCTTATGTGGGGCCACAGATACGCAGTATTTT
v_gene: TRBV5-6
d_gene: NA
abundance: NA
j_gene: TRBJ2-3

CDR3aa: CATTTGRADTQYF
CDR3nt: TGTGCCACTACGACAGGGCGGGCAGATACGCAGTATTTT
v_gene: TRBV6-6
d_gene: TRBD1
abundance: many
j_gene: TRBJ2-3

CDR3aa: CASSLAGQAITDTQHF
CDR3nt: TGTGCCAGTAGCTTAGCCGGACAGGCGATCACAGATACACAGCATTTT
v_gene: TRBV11-2
d_gene: TRBD1
abundance: NA
j_gene: TRBJ1-5